The 26 T cell receptor beta chains below were found in one sample sequenced in a study of tumor and adjacent non-tumor tissue in lung cancer. This sample's RNA came from whole unsorted tissue. The normal lung tissue was taken more than 3 cm from the tumor edge. Three rounds of nested PCR, following a modified ARM-PCR protocol, produced the TCRbeta library. TCRdb re-derived calls from the multiplex PCR reads in MiXCR, one entry per CDR3 protein. The sample contains more than 35,000 distinct CDR3 sequences, less than 70% of which appear only once. Sequencing used distant non-tumor lung tissue. All receptors derive from a woman in her 40s with non-small cell lung cancer.

This clonotype was picked up many times. The V call is TRBV3-1, the J call TRBJ1-1, with D possibly TRBD1 on 6 matching bases. Trimming cost V 6 bases and J 6 bases, with 14 bases left between them. CDR1 is LGHDT and CDR2 is YNNKEL in the germline V gene (reference sequence). The CDR3 is 13 amino acids. CDR3 residues: CASRGGGGAEAFF. The CDR3 DNA is TGTGCCAGCAGAGGAGGGGGGGGTGCTGAAGCTTTCTTT.

Concerning this clonotype: Compared with germline, one end of the junction differs, possibly owing to a read error. This chain links TRBV4-2 with TRBJ2-2; D is ambiguous. CDR1 is LGHNA and CDR2 is YNFKEQ in the germline V gene. The CDR3 contains 15 residues. In nucleotides, the CDR3 is TGTGCCGGCAGCCGAGGTTTCAGCAACACCGGGGAGCTGTTTTTT. This sequence encodes CAGSRGFSNTGELFF.

V and J are TRBV7-9 and TRBJ2-1; 12 positions agree with TRBD2. The germline gives CDR1 SEHNR, CDR2 FQNEAQ (reference sequence). The V segment lost 5 bases and the J segment 5 bases; nucleotides outside the gene matches: 4. This CDR3 has 15 amino acids. CDR3 loop: CASSPRLAGDNEQFF. In nucleotides, the CDR3 is TGTGCCAGCAGCCCCCGACTAGCGGGGGACAATGAGCAGTTCTTC.

This clonotype appeared a single time. A much larger clone sits a single nucleotide away, making a read error possible. The chain combines TRBV5-4 with TRBJ2-5; no definite D call. The CDR3 contains 14 residues. The V gene lost 3 bases and the J gene lost 1 base, with 10 bases spanning the gap. Germline CDR1 and CDR2: SGHNT and YYREEE (reference sequence). CDR3 residues: CASSSGHTQETQYF. DNA of the CDR3: TGTGCCAGCAGCTCTGGCCACACCCAAGAGACCCAGTACTTC. Variable domain in full (rest from reference TRBV5-4 and TRBJ2-5): ETGVTQSPTHLIKTRGQQVTLRCSSQSGHNTVSWYQQALGQGPQFIFQYYREEENGRGNFPPRFSGLQFPNYSSELNVNALELDDSALYLCASSSGHTQETQYFGPGTRLLVL.

V gene TRBV6-6 combines with J gene TRBJ1-5; tentative D call: TRBD1 (5 bases). V dropped 1 base and J dropped 5 bases, with 9 bases sitting between them. Germline V gene data show CDR1 as MNHNY and CDR2 as SVGAGI (reference sequence). This CDR3 contains 14 residues. CDR3 loop: CASSYWTTDQPQHF. In nucleotides, the CDR3 is TGTGCCAGCAGTTACTGGACAACAGATCAGCCCCAGCATTTT.

Notes on this clonotype: A much larger clonotype is one base distant, so this may be a read error. This sequence joins TRBV29-1 and TRBJ2-1; 7 bases agree with TRBD1. Germline V lookup: CDR1 SQVTM, CDR2 ANQGSEA. The CDR3 consists of 13 residues. The CDR3 region has the DNA TGCAGCGTTGAGAGGGGGCGCGTGAATGAGCTGTTCTTC. It encodes CSVERGRVNELFF.

In its sample, this clonotype is medium-sized. The chain has TRBV11-2 and TRBJ2-7; a possible D gene is TRBD2 (5 bases). Germline values: CDR1 SGHAT, CDR2 FQNNGV. This CDR3 spans 14 amino acids. Trimming stripped 2 bases from V and 9 bases from J, with 17 bases between. DNA for the CDR3: TGTGCCAGCAGCTTAATTCCGCCGGAGGTAGTGCAGTACTTC. Residues: CASSLIPPEVVQYF.

Ten or more counts support this clonotype. The V gene is TRBV6-2 or TRBV6-3, the J gene TRBJ2-1; 10 bases agree with TRBD2. The length of the CDR3 is 17 residues. CDR1 is MNHEY, CDR2 SVGEGT, per germline. V lost 0 bases and J lost 3; bases outside the gene matches: 5. The CDR3 DNA follows: TGTGCCAGCAGTTACTCACTAGCGGGGATCCACTACAATGAGCAGTTCTTC. Protein product: CASSYSLAGIHYNEQFF.

The J gene is TRBJ2-7, the V gene TRBV11-2, with D unclear. Looked up from germline, CDR1 is SGHAT and CDR2 is FQNNGV. V gave up 10 bases and J gave up 6 bases, with 25 bases separating them. This CDR3 comprises 15 residues. CDR3 nucleotides: TGTGCCAACAGATTAGGTGGGCTCTTCACATCCGAGCAGTACTTC. Translated: CANRLGGLFTSEQYF.

Comments on this clonotype: Its ends do not fully match the called genes, so a read error is possible. The J gene is TRBJ1-6, the V gene TRBV7-3, with a tentative D call TRBD1 (5 bases). The CDR3 runs to 15 residues. Per germline, CDR1 SGHTA and CDR2 FQGTGA. As DNA, the CDR3 is TGTGCCAGCAGCTCCCTGGGGGTTCCGAATTCACCCCTCCACTTC. This encodes CASSSLGVPNSPLHF.

Worth noting for this clonotype: In this CDR3 the conserved last residue, phenylalanine or tryptophan, is missing, so a read error is likely. The rearrangement uses TRBV11-2 and TRBJ1-4; no firm D call. Germline V gives CDR1 SGHAT, CDR2 FQNNGV. V was trimmed by 7 bases and J by 7 bases, leaving 22 bases between them. The CDR3 is 16 residues long. The CDR3 loop is CASNQIVTRRSEKLFS. The CDR3 DNA is TGTGCCAGCAACCAAATAGTTACCCGGAGGAGTGAAAAACTGTTTTCA.

This clonotype came up a few times. Being one base from a much bigger clone, this may be a read error. The chain couples TRBV20-1 to TRBJ2-7; 8 bases agree with TRBD2. Per the germline V gene, CDR1 is DFQATT and CDR2 is SNEGSKA (reference sequence). The CDR3 consists of 15 residues. With V trimmed by 4 bases and J by 3 bases, 11 bases remained unmatched. For the CDR3, the DNA is TGCAGTGCTACAAAATCGGGACTAGGGGACTACGAGCAGTACTTC. This translates into CSATKSGLGDYEQYF.

The chain links TRBV12-3 or TRBV12-4 to TRBJ2-5, with a possible D match to TRBD1 (5 bases). This CDR3 is 14 amino acids long. V dropped 10 bases and J dropped 2 bases, with 17 bases sitting between them. The CDR3 here is CAIRAALHQETQYF. DNA for the CDR3: TGTGCCATCAGGGCGGCACTGCATCAAGAGACCCAGTACTTC.

The chain has TRBV12-3 or TRBV12-4 and TRBJ2-5; no reliable D call. V lost 5 bases and J 4 bases, leaving 17 bases between the germline ends. This CDR3 contains 15 residues. The CDR3 sequence: CASSDQTVATETQYF. As DNA, the CDR3 is TGTGCCAGCAGTGATCAGACGGTCGCTACAGAGACCCAGTACTTC.

The rearrangement joins TRBV7-2 to TRBJ1-6; D is undetermined. The CDR3 totals 14 residues. Trimming removed 1 base from V and 9 bases from J, with 10 bases in between. CDR1 and CDR2 from the germline V gene are SGHTA and FQGNSA. The CDR3 sequence: CASSLGGPPSPLHF. The CDR3 nucleotides are TGTGCCAGCAGCTTAGGTGGCCCACCTTCACCCCTCCACTTT.

In the case of this clonotype: It is likely a read error, because the conserved phenylalanine at the end of the CDR3 is missing. The rearrangement uses TRBV10-3 and TRBJ1-5; D not resolved. The J call may be in error: the DNA end matches TRBJ2-3 better. This CDR3 is built from 13 residues. In germline, CDR1 is ENHRY, CDR2 SYGVKD. CDR3 loop: CAISEGLYQPQYL. DNA for the CDR3: TGTGCCATCAGTGAGGGGCTATATCAGCCCCAGTATTTG.

Turning to this clonotype: The junction departs from the called germline gene at one end, perhaps through a read error. The genes are TRBV4-1 and TRBJ2-1; D is undetermined. This CDR3 region has 12 residues. The germline gives CDR1 MGHRA, CDR2 YSYEKL. The CDR3 nucleotides read TGCGCCAGCAGCCAGATGGACCACCCGCAGTTTTTC. Amino acids: CASSQMDHPQFF.

In regard to this clonotype: This CDR3 is missing its conserved last phenylalanine or tryptophan, likely due to a read error. The chain links TRBV28 to TRBJ1-6; a possible D gene is TRBD1 (6 bases). The CDR3 has 15 amino acids. Germline V gives CDR1 MDHEN, CDR2 SYDVKM. CDR3 protein: CTSSSPPRGNSPLHI. CDR3 coding DNA: TGTACCAGCAGTTCCCCCCCCAGGGGCAATTCACCCCTCCACATT.

This clonotype showed up many times. The chain employs TRBV6-5 and TRBJ2-5; TRBD1 agrees at 7 bases. The J segment lost 4 bases and the V segment lost 6 bases, leaving 8 bases of the junction unmatched. The germline CDR1 and CDR2 sequences are MNHEY and SVGAGI. The CDR3 is 14 amino acids. The CDR3 here is CASRGLTGTETQYF. CDR3 in DNA: TGTGCCAGCAGGGGGTTGACAGGGACAGAGACCCAGTACTTC.

The genes are TRBV12-3 or TRBV12-4 and TRBJ2-2, with 9 bases fitting TRBD1. The CDR3 covers 17 residues. V lost 5 bases, J lost 5 bases, and 12 bases stayed unmatched. As DNA, the CDR3 is TGTGCCAGCAGTAAGGGGACAGGGCACCTTCTAACCGGGGAGCTGTTTTTT. The encoded protein is CASSKGTGHLLTGELFF.

Comment on this clonotype: The junction and the germline gene differ at one end; a read error may be behind it. The rearrangement joins TRBV6-4 to TRBJ2-3; maybe TRBD2 (6 bases). There are 15 residues in the CDR3. Germline values: CDR1 MRHNA, CDR2 SNTAGT. The CDR3 coding sequence is TGTGCCAACAGTGACTCCCCGGGGGGCACAGATACGCAGTATTTT. The encoded protein is CANSDSPGGTDTQYF.

The chain carries TRBV28 and TRBJ2-1; 9 positions match TRBD2. Unmatched junction bases numbered 9, after V lost 6 bases and J lost 6 bases. The CDR3 is 15 amino acids. Germline loops: CDR1 MDHEN, CDR2 SYDVKM. The CDR3 coding sequence is TGTGCCAGCAGCTTAGCGGGAGTAATCGCCAATGAGCAGTTCTTC. Translating it yields CASSLAGVIANEQFF. The whole variable domain, filled in from reference TRBV28 and TRBJ2-1, reads DVKVTQSSRYLVKRTGEKVFLECVQDMDHENMFWYRQDPGLGLRLIYFSYDVKMKEKGDIPEGYSVSREKKERFSLILESASTNQTSMYLCASSLAGVIANEQFFGPGTRLTVL.

This clonotype is termed medium-sized (0.01 to 0.1%). The rearrangement uses TRBV11-2 and TRBJ2-5, with D unresolved. The germline CDR1 and CDR2 sequences are SGHAT and FQNNGV. Trimming left V 3 bases short and J 1 base short, with 6 bases between. This CDR3 spans 13 amino acids. The DNA of the CDR3 is TGTGCCAGCAGCTTTTCTCTCCAAGAGACCCAGTACTTC. Encoded protein: CASSFSLQETQYF. The full variable domain, with the rest looked up from reference TRBV11-2 and TRBJ2-5, is EAGVAQSPRYKIIEKRQSVAFWCNPISGHATLYWYQQILGQGPKLLIQFQNNGVVDDSQLPKDRFSAERLKGVDSTLKIQPAKLEDSAVYLCASSFSLQETQYFGPGTRLLVL.

Of note for this clonotype: A read error may produce the germline difference seen at one junction end. The rearrangement links TRBV5-5 to TRBJ2-7, with 8 positions matching TRBD1. CDR3 length: 14 residues. Germline V gene sequence: CDR1 SGHKS, CDR2 YYEKEE (reference sequence). CDR3 sequence (DNA): TGTGCCAGCAACACCGGGACAGGCTCCTACGAACAGTGCTTC. It is translated as CASNTGTGSYEQCF.

To note about this clonotype: This sequence may be a read error, since a much larger clone differs from it by one base. This chain connects TRBV20-1 to TRBJ1-4; 10 nucleotides match TRBD1. Germline lookup yields CDR1 DFQATT and CDR2 SNEGSKA (reference sequence). The trim removed 6 bases at V and 6 bases at J, leaving 4 bases unmatched. The CDR3 spans 13 residues. CDR3 bases: TGCAGTGCCAGACAGGGGGCGGATGAAAAACTGTTTTTT. Encoded protein: CSARQGADEKLFF.

The chain carries TRBV11-2 and TRBJ2-1; no firm D call. The CDR3 is 15 residues long. Germline-derived CDR1 and CDR2 are SGHAT and FQNNGV. The V end was cut by 11 bases, the J end by 7 bases, with 24 bases between. The CDR3 reads CARGLVRTVRNEQFF. CDR3 bases: TGTGCCCGCGGCTTAGTCAGGACCGTCCGGAATGAGCAGTTCTTC.